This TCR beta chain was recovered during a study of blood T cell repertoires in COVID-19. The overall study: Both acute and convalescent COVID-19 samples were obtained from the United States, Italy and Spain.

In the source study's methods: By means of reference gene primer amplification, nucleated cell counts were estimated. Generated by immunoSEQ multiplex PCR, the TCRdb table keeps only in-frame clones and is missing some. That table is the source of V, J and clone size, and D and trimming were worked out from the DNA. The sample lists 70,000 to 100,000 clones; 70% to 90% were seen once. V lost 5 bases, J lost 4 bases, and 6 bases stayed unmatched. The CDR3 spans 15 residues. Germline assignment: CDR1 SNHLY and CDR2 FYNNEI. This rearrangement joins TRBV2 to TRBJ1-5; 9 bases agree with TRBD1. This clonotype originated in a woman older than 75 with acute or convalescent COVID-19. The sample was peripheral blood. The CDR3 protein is CASSTGGALNQPQHF. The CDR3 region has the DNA TGTGCCAGCAGTACAGGGGGCGCTCTTAATCAGCCCCAGCATTTT. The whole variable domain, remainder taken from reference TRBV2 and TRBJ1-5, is EPEVTQTPSHQVTQMGQEVILRCVPISNHLYFYWYRQILGQKVEFLVSFYNNEISEKSEIFDDQFSVERPDGSNFTLKIRSTKLEDSAMYFCASSTGGALNQPQHFGDGTRLSIL.